This T cell receptor (beta chain) is drawn from a study of monozygotic twins with inflammatory bowel disease (dated by TCRdb to the late 2010s). At the level of the whole study: In total, about 30 monozygotic twin pairs made up the full study: 19 Danish pairs, all IBD-discordant, plus nine German pairs, of which four were IBD-concordant and five were IBD-discordant. Disease-associated traits were sought mainly through comparisons between IBD patients and their genetically identical healthy co-twins within discordant pairs. Each individual had, on average, about 151 000 unique TCRalpha sequences and 181 000 unique TCRbeta sequences available for analysis.

What the authors observed across the whole study: IBD patients shared fewer clonotypes with other individuals than healthy twins did, most markedly in patients showing signs of disease activity. The analysis was unable to tell apart different T cell subtypes. A decrease in TCRbeta repertoire diversity, as measured by inverse Simpson index, was observed in IBD patients compared with their healthy co-twins. No single strong signal or clonotype linked to IBD turned up in the results, so the idea that one exists was not supported. Repertoire similarity did not differ between concordant and discordant twins, possibly due to limited statistical power. Differing immunosuppressive treatments among patients may have added background noise and inter-individual variability to the repertoires.

Library method: 5' RACE. The input for every TCR library was roughly 3,300 ng of total RNA. For each sample, cDNA was synthesized in eight separate reactions using SMARTScribe reverse transcriptase. During cDNA synthesis, unique molecular identifiers containing a 6-nucleotide sample barcode were introduced by template switching. TCRalpha and TCRbeta cDNA was amplified by two nested PCRs of around 15 and 9 cycles, with bead purification after each PCR. Before amplification, the cDNA was treated with uracil DNA-glycosylase and purified using the QIAquick PCR purification kit. The second PCR added Illumina TruSeq-compatible adapters along with sample-specific barcodes. TapeStation and Qubit were used to check library quality and concentration, and 4.5 to 6 ng of each library was pooled. Sequencing of the pooled libraries was done on an Illumina HiSeq2500 single-index Rapid Run using custom sequencing primers and 2 x 100 bp reads. As for how the authors treated the data: MiGEC version 1.2.6 was used for UMI-based consensus assembly to correct PCR and sequencing errors. V(D)J alignment, clonotype assembly and CDR3 extraction were performed with MiXCR version 2.1.1. Normalisation of gene usage, clonotype sharing and MAIT/NKT TCR abundance was achieved by analysing the top 1000, 10 000 and 20 000 clonotypes per sample. Diversity was computed as the inverse Simpson index with the vegan R package after downsampling to 27 000 UMIs. Paired Mann-Whitney U tests on discordant twin pairs were used, with Benjamini-Hochberg multiple-testing correction. Based on TCRdb reprocessing of the reads, there is one entry per CDR3 protein sequence, and DNA is missing. The V and J calls shown here were made by TCRdb, not taken from the authors' results. The sample's own table lists over 110,000 distinct CDR3 sequences. Of the sample, 2.4% is held by the ten largest clones.

The CDR1 and CDR2 encoded by the germline V gene are SGDLS and YYNGEE. The CDR3 contains 16 residues, cysteine and phenylalanine counted. There is no recorded DNA. For this clonotype: No antigen is known for it.

From each donor, an approximately 2.5 ml peripheral blood sample was collected into PAXgene tubes and kept at -80 degrees C. Without T cell sorting, total RNA was isolated from whole blood using the PAXgene blood miRNA kit on an automated QIAcube. Deep TCRalpha and TCRbeta repertoire profiling with unique molecular barcoding was performed on peripheral blood of monozygotic twin pairs concordant or discordant for inflammatory bowel disease. Smoking habits were recorded for all twin pairs, and individuals were classified as current, former or never smokers. The sequence derives from a human donor with ulcerative colitis or Crohn's disease, or a healthy co-twin of an affected twin (not recorded which). Sequenced sample: blood. The chain is encoded by TRBV9 joined to TRBJ2-2; the TCRdb D gene call, TRBD2, has no DNA to confirm it. The CDR3 is CASSASGLAGAGELFF.